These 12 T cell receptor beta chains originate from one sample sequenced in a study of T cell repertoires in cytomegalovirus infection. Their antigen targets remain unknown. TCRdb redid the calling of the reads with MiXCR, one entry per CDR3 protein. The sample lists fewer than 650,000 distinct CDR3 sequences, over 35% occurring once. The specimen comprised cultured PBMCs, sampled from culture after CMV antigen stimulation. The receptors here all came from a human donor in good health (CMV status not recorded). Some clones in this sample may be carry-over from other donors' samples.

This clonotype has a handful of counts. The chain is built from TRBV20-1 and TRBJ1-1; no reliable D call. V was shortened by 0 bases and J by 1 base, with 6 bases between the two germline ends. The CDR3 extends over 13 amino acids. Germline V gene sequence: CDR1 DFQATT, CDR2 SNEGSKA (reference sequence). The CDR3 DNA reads TGCAGTGCTAGAGAACAGTGGAACACTGAAGCTTTCTTT. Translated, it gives CSAREQWNTEAFF.

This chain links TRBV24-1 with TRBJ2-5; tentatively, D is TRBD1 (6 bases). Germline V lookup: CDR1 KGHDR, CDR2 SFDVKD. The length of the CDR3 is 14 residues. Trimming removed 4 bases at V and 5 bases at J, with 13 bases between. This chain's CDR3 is CATSDPGRGETQYF. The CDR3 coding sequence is TGTGCCACCAGTGACCCTGGCAGGGGTGAGACCCAGTACTTC.

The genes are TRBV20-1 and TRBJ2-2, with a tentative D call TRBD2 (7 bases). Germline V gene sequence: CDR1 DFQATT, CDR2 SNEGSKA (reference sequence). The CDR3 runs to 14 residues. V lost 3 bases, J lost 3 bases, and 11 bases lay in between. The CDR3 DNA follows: TGCAGTGCTAGTTCGGGGGGCGACACCGGGGAGCTGTTTTTT. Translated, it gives CSASSGGDTGELFF.

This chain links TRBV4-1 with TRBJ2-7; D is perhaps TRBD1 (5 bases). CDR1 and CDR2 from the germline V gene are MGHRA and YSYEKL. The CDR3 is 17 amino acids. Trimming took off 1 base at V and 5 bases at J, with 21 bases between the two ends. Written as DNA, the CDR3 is TGCGCCAGCAGCCAAGGGAACGGACATTCATCCGGTGACGAGCAGTACTTC. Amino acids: CASSQGNGHSSGDEQYF.

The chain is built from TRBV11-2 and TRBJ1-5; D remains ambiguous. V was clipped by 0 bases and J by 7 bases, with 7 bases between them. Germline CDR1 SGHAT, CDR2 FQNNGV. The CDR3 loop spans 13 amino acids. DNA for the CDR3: TGTGCCAGCAGCTTAGAATCAGGACAGCCCCAGCATTTT. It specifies CASSLESGQPQHF.

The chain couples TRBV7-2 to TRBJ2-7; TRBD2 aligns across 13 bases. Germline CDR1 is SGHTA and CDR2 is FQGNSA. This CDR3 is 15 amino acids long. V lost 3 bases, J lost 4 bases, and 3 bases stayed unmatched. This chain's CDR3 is CASSLTSGRRYEQYF. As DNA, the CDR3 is TGTGCCAGCAGCTTGACTAGCGGGAGGAGATACGAGCAGTACTTC.

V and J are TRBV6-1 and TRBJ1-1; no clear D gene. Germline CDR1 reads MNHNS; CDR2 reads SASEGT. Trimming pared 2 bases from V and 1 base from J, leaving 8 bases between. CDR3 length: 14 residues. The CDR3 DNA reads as TGTGCCAGCAGTGAAATAGTAGGGAACACTGAAGCTTTCTTT. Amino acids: CASSEIVGNTEAFF.

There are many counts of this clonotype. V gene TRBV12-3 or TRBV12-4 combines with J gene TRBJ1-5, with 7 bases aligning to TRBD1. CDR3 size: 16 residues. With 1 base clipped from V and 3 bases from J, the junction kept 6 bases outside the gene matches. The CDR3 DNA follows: TGTGCCAGCAGTTTAGGGGCAGGGGGGCCCAATCAGCCCCAGCATTTT. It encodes CASSLGAGGPNQPQHF.

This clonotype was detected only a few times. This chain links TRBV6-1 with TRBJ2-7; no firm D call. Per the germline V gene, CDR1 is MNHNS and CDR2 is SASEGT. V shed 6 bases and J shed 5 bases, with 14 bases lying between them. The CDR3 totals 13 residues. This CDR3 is CASRPPEFHEQYF. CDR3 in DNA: TGTGCCAGCAGACCACCAGAATTCCACGAGCAGTACTTC.

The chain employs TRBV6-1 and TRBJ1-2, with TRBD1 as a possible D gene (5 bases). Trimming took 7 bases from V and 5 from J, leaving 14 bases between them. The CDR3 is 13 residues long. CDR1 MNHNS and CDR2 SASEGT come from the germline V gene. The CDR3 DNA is TGTGCCAGCAACCGAGGGGCAGGGTATGGCTACACCTTC. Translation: CASNRGAGYGYTF.

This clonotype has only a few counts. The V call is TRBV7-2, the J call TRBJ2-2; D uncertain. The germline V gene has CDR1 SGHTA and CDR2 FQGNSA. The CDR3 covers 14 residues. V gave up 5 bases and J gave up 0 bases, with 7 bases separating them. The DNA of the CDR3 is TGTGCCAGCAGCATTTGGGCGAACACCGGGGAGCTGTTTTTT. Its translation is CASSIWANTGELFF. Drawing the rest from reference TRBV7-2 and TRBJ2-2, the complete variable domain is GAGVSQSPSNKVTEKGKDVELRCDPISGHTALYWYRQSLGQGLEFLIYFQGNSAPDKSGLPSDRFSAERTGGSVSTLTIQRTQQEDSAVYLCASSIWANTGELFFGEGSRLTVL.

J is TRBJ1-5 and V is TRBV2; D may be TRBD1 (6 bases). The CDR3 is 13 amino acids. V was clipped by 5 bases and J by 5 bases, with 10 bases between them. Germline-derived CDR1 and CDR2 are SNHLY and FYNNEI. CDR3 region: CASSQGRDQPQHF. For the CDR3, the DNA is TGTGCCAGCAGTCAGGGGAGAGATCAGCCCCAGCATTTT.